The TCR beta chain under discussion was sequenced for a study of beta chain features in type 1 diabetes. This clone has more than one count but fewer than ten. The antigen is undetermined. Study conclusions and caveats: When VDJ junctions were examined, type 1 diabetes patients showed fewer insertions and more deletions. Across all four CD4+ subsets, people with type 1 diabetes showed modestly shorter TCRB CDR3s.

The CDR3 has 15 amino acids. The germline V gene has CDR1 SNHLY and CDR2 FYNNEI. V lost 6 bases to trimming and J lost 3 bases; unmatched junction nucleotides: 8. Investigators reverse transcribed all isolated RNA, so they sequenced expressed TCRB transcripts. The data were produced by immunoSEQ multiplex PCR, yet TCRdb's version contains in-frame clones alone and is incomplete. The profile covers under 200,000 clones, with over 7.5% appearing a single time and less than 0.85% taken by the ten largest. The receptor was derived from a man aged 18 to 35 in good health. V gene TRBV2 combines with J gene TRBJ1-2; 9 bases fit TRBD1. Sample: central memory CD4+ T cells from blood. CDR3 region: CASRGDRAVYYGYTF. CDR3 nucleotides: TGTGCCAGCAGAGGGGACAGGGCCGTATACTATGGCTACACCTTC.